The source of this T cell receptor beta chain is a study of blood T cells in healthy people across ages. The CDR3 is made up of 13 amino acids. Trimming removed 6 bases at V and 6 bases at J, with 17 bases between. Germline V gives CDR1 SQVTM, CDR2 ANQGSEA. Alongside a J-beta primer mix, a sample-barcoded 5' primer served in a second PCR lasting roughly 7 to 11 cycles. Via MiXCR, TCRdb re-called the 5' RACE reads, giving one row per CDR3 protein. In the table there are approximately 2,000,000 distinct CDR3 sequences, approximately 39% of which are singletons. The sequenced sample was blood. The TCR comes from a human donor in good health. The genes are TRBV29-1 and TRBJ1-1, with TRBD1 as a possible D gene (6 bases). The CDR3 spells CSVLWVQGAEAFF. The CDR3 nucleotides read TGCAGCGTCCTTTGGGTACAGGGTGCTGAAGCTTTCTTT.